In this sample, the clone carrying this T cell receptor beta chain turned up once. No antigen is known for it. This sample was included in a study of spatial heterogeneity in lung cancer. Study-wide context: Sequence detection consistently recorded a greater number of beta-chain than alpha-chain sequences.

Broader study findings: Blood contained ubiquitous expanded tumor TCRs more at resection than at follow-up.

Every individual TCR cDNA molecule carried its own unique molecular identifier, which allowed correction of PCR and sequencing errors. TCRdb analysed the 5' RACE reads with MiXCR anew, one entry per CDR3 protein. The sample has under 40,000 distinct CDR3 sequences; less than 6% are singletons. Described time point: sample taken at primary tumor resection. The sequenced material consisted of unsorted whole RNA from tumor, nontumor lung or frozen PBMC. The donors were 55 to 80 patients with non-small cell lung cancer that was early-stage and untreated. Germline CDR1 and CDR2: SEHNR and FQNEAQ (reference sequence). The CDR3 runs 16 residues. Unmatched junction bases numbered 7, after V lost 2 bases and J lost 3 bases.

The sequence was collected from a male donor with early-stage non-small cell lung cancer. The sample was PBMCs, taken at surgery. The chain carries TRBV7-9 and TRBJ2-1, with 7 bases fitting TRBD1. This chain's CDR3 is CASSLKKQGNYNEQFF. The CDR3 bases are TGTGCCAGCAGCTTAAAAAAACAGGGGAACTACAATGAGCAGTTCTTC.